These 13 T cell receptor beta chains were sequenced from one sample in a study of cytomegalovirus exposure and HLA in healthy donors. The primer mix had 60 Vbeta and 13 Jbeta primers. Using immunoSEQ multiplex PCR, the repertoire was profiled, and TCRdb retains in-frame clones only, with some absent. The sample holds roughly 61,000 clones, approximately 80% seen once. The sequenced sample was PBMCs. The receptors here all came from a male donor in good health and CMV-seronegative.

This chain links TRBV11-3 with TRBJ2-1, with D possibly TRBD2 on 5 matching bases. This CDR3 comprises 13 residues. Per the germline V gene, CDR1 is SGHNT and CDR2 is YENEEA. V was clipped by 5 bases and J by 6 bases, with 11 bases between them. The CDR3, as DNA: TGTGCCAGCAGCCCTCGGGAAGCCAATGAGCAGTTCTTC. It encodes CASSPREANEQFF.

The chain couples TRBV5-8 to TRBJ2-5, with D possibly TRBD1 on 6 matching bases. The CDR3 covers 13 residues. Germline V gives CDR1 SGHTS, CDR2 YDEGEE. V lost 0 bases, J lost 5 bases, and 8 bases lay in between. CDR3 sequence: CASSLDGGETQYF. The CDR3 DNA is TGTGCCAGCAGCTTGGATGGGGGCGAGACCCAGTACTTC.

In this sample, this clone turned up a few times. The chain is built from TRBV19 and TRBJ2-7, with D tentatively TRBD2 (5 bases). Germline V CDR1 and CDR2: LNHDA, SQIVND (reference sequence). V lost 6 bases, J lost 10 bases, and 19 bases lay in between. This CDR3 contains 13 residues. CDR3 protein: CASRDDRASGQYF. The CDR3 bases are TGTGCCAGTAGAGATGATCGGGCCTCGGGACAGTACTTC. Combining the CDR3 with reference TRBV19 and TRBJ2-7 gives the whole variable domain DGGITQSPKYLFRKEGQNVTLSCEQNLNHDAMYWYRQDPGQGLRLIYYSQIVNDFQKGDIAEGYSVSREKKESFPLTVTSAQKNPTAFYLCASRDDRASGQYFGPGTRLTVT.

A note on this clone: The junction departs from the called germline gene at one end, perhaps through a read error. This rearrangement joins TRBV7-9 to TRBJ1-1; 10 bases align to TRBD1. This CDR3 contains 14 residues. CDR1 is SEHNR, CDR2 FQNEAQ, per germline (reference sequence). CDR3 loop: CSSSPGTGVTEAFF. Here the CDR3 DNA reads TGTTCCAGCAGTCCCGGGACAGGGGTAACTGAAGCTTTCTTT.

The chain couples TRBV5-4 to TRBJ2-5; tentatively, D is TRBD1 (6 bases). V dropped 5 bases and J dropped 5 bases, with 16 bases sitting between them. The CDR3 has 14 residues. The germline V gene has CDR1 SGHNT and CDR2 YYREEE (reference sequence). Written as DNA, the CDR3 is TGTGCCAGCAGTGAAACAGGGAAGAGGGAGACCCAGTACTTC. Its protein product is CASSETGKRETQYF.

V is TRBV4-3 and J is TRBJ1-1, with a weak D call TRBD1 (5 bases). Germline values: CDR1 LGHNA, CDR2 YSLEER. There are 13 residues in the CDR3. V lost 6 bases to trimming and J lost 0 bases, with 8 bases between them. CDR3 DNA: TGCGCCAGCAGGGACAACCTGAACACTGAAGCTTTCTTT. Amino acid sequence: CASRDNLNTEAFF.

This chain uses TRBV28 with TRBJ1-4; TRBD1 agrees at 7 bases. Germline V gives CDR1 MDHEN, CDR2 SYDVKM. Trimming cost V 5 bases and J 6 bases; bases outside gene matches: 6. The CDR3 extends over 14 amino acids. CDR3 sequence: CASSPDRADEKLFF. CDR3 DNA sequence: TGTGCCAGCAGTCCCGACAGGGCGGATGAAAAACTGTTTTTT.

The rearrangement links TRBV30 to TRBJ2-2, with a weak D call TRBD2 (5 bases). In germline, CDR1 is GTSNPN, CDR2 SVGIG (reference sequence). Trimming stripped 5 bases from V and 3 bases from J, with 16 bases between. The CDR3 totals 15 residues. CDR3 nucleotide sequence: TGTGCCTGGGACCGGCTAGGGAGCGACACCGGGGAGCTGTTTTTT. Protein sequence: CAWDRLGSDTGELFF.

V gene TRBV5-1 combines with J gene TRBJ1-3, with no clear D. The V gene lost 0 bases and the J gene lost 3 bases, with 7 bases spanning the gap. Germline CDR1 and CDR2: SGHRS and YFSETQ. The CDR3 is 14 residues long. The CDR3 region has the DNA TGCGCCAGCAGCTTGGCTGGGCTTGGAAACACCATATATTTT. Translated: CASSLAGLGNTIYF.

The rearrangement links TRBV27 to TRBJ2-7; D gene ambiguous. This CDR3 is built from 13 residues. V lost 0 bases and J 2 bases, leaving 5 bases between the germline ends. CDR1 is MNHEY and CDR2 is SMNVEV in the germline V gene (reference sequence). The CDR3 loop reads CASSLSSPYEQYF. CDR3 sequence (DNA): TGTGCCAGCAGTTTATCCTCCCCCTACGAGCAGTACTTC.

There are a few counts of this clone. In nucleotides, the CDR3 is TGTGCCAGCAGCGCCTGGGGGCCTGGCTACGAGCAGTACTTC. Protein: CASSAWGPGYEQYF. The J gene is TRBJ2-7, the V gene TRBV6-5; possibly TRBD1 for D (6 bases). The germline V and J ends were trimmed by 6 bases and 3 bases, with 15 bases remaining between them. Looked up from germline, CDR1 is MNHEY and CDR2 is SVGAGI. This CDR3 spans 14 amino acids.

The chain joins TRBV4-3 to TRBJ1-6; possible D gene TRBD1, 5 bases. V was trimmed by 0 bases and J by 6 bases, leaving 9 bases between them. The germline gives CDR1 LGHNA, CDR2 YSLEER. CDR3 length: 15 amino acids. CDR3 nucleotides: TGCGCCAGCAGCCAAGATCAGGGCGGTAATTCACCCCTCCACTTT. Residues: CASSQDQGGNSPLHF.

This clone was detected once. DNA for the CDR3: TGTGCCACCGTCAGGGGGACTGAAGCTTTCTTT. It encodes CATVRGTEAFF. The gene calls are TRBV7-2 and TRBJ1-1; 7 nucleotides line up with TRBD1. Germline V CDR1 and CDR2: SGHTA, FQGNSA. The trim removed 10 bases at V and 5 bases at J, leaving 4 bases unmatched. This CDR3 region has 11 residues.